This TCR beta chain was found in a study of blood T cell repertoires in COVID-19. Study summary: T cells, B-cell-depleted T cells, or PBMCs provided the cDNA or gDNA that served as material.

Germline V gene data show CDR1 as SGHNT and CDR2 as YENEEA. This CDR3 is 15 amino acids long. Trimming at V came to 5 bases and at J to 7 bases, leaving 9 bases not matched to a gene. This clone was seen only once. Libraries were prepared by immunoSEQ multiplex PCR; TCRdb keeps only in-frame clonotypes and omits some of them. Of around 120,000 clones listed, just over 70% were seen once; the top ten hold roughly 0.86%. Sequenced sample: peripheral blood. This TCR came from a human donor with acute or convalescent COVID-19. The donor label of this sample is uncertain. The genes are TRBV11-3 and TRBJ2-1, with TRBD1 identical over 9 bases. The CDR3 DNA sequence: TGTGCCAGCAGCAAGCGGACAGGGGAGAGTAATGAGCAGTTCTTC. Residues: CASSKRTGESNEQFF.